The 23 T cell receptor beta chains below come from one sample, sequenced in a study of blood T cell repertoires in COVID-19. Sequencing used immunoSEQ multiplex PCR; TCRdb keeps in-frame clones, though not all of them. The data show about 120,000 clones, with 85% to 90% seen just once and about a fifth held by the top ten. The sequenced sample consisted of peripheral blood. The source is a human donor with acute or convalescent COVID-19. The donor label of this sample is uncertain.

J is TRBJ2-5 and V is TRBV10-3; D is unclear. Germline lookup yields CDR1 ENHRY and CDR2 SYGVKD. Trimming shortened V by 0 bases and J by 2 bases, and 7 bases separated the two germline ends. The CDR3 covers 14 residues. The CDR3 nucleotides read TGTGCCATCAGTGAGTCTAGCATACAAGAGACCCAGTACTTC. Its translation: CAISESSIQETQYF.

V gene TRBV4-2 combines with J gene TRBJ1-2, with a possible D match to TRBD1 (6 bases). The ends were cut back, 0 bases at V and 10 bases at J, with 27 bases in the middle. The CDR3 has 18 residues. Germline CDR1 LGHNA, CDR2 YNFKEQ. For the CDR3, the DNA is TGTGCCAGCAGCCAAGAATTCGTATATGCTTGGGAGGGGGAGTTCTACACCTTC. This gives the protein CASSQEFVYAWEGEFYTF.

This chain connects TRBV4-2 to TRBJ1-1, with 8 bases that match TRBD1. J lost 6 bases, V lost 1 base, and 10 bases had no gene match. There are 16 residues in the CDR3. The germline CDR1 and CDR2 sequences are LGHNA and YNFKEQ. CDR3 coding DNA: TGTGCCAGCAGCCAAGGAGCGAACAGGGGGACGGCTGAAGCTTTCTTT. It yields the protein CASSQGANRGTAEAFF.

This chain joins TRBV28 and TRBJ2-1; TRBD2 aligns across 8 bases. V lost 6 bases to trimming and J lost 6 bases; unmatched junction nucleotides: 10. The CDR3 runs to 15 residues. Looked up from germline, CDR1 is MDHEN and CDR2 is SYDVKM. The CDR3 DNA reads TGTGCCAGCAGAGAGGGCGGGGGGCTTGGCAATGAGCAGTTCTTC. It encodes CASREGGGLGNEQFF.

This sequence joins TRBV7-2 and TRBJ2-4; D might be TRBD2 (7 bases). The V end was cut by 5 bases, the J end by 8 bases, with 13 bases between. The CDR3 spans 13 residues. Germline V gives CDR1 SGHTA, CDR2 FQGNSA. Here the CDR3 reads CASSQGGGDIQYF. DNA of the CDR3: TGTGCCAGCAGCCAAGGAGGGGGGGACATTCAGTACTTC.

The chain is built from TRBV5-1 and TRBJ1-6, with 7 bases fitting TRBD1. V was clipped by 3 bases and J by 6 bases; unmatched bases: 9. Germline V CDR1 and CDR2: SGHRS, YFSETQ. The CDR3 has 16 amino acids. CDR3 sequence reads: CASSSRQGGSNSPLHF. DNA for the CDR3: TGCGCCAGCAGCTCCCGACAGGGAGGTTCTAATTCACCCCTCCACTTT.

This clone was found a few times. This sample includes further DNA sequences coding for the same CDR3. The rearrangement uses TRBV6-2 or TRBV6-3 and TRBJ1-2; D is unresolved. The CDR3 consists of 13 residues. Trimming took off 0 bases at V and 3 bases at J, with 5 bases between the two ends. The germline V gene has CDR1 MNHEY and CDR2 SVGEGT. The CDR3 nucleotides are TGTGCCAGCAGTTACTCGGAGGACTATGGCTACACCTTC. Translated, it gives CASSYSEDYGYTF.

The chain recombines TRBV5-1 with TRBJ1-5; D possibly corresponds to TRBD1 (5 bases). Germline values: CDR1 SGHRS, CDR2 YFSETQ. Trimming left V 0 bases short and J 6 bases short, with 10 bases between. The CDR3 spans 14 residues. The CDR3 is CASSLAGGFQPQHF. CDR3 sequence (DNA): TGCGCCAGCAGCTTGGCCGGGGGATTTCAGCCCCAGCATTTT.

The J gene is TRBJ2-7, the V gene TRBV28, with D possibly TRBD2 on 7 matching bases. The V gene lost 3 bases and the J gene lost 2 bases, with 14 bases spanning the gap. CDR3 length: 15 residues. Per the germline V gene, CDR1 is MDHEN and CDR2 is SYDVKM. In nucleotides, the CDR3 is TGTGCCAGCAGTTTTCCGGGGGGCAACCCCTACGAGCAGTACTTC. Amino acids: CASSFPGGNPYEQYF.

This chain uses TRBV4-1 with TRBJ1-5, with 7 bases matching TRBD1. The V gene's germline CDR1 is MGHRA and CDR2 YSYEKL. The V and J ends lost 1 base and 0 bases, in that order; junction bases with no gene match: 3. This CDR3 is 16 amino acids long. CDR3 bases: TGCGCCAGCAGCCAAGCGGGACAGATTAGCAATCAGCCCCAGCATTTT. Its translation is CASSQAGQISNQPQHF.

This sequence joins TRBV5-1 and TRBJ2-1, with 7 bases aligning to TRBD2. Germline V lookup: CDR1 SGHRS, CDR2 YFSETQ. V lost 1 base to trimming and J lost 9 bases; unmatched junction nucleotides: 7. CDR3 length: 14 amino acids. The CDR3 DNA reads TGCGCCAGCAGCTTGACGGGAGGACGGCGTGAGCAGTTCTTC. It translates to CASSLTGGRREQFF.

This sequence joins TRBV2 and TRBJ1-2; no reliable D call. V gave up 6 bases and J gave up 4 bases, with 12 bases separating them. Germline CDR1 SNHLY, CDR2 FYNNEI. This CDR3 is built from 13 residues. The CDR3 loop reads CASRWRRSYGYTF. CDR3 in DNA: TGTGCCAGCAGGTGGAGGAGATCCTATGGCTACACCTTC. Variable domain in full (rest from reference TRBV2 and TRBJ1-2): EPEVTQTPSHQVTQMGQEVILRCVPISNHLYFYWYRQILGQKVEFLVSFYNNEISEKSEIFDDQFSVERPDGSNFTLKIRSTKLEDSAMYFCASRWRRSYGYTFGSGTRLTVV.

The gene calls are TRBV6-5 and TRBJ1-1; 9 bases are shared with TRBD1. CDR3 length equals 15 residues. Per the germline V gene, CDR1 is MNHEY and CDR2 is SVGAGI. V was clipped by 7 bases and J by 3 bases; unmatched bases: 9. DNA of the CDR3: TGTGCCAGCACCTGGGGGGACAGGGTAGACACTGAAGCTTTCTTT. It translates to CASTWGDRVDTEAFF.

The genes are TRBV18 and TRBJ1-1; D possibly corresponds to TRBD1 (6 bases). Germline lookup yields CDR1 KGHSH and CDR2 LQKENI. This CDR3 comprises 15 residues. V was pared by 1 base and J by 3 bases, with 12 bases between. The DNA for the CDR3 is TGTGCCAGCTCACCACAGGGAGCAGGGGACACTGAAGCTTTCTTT. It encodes CASSPQGAGDTEAFF.

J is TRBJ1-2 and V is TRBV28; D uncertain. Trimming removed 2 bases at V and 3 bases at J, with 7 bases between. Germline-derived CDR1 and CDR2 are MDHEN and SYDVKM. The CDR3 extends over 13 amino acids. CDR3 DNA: TGTGCCAGCAGTTTAAACCGGGACTATGGCTACACCTTC. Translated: CASSLNRDYGYTF.

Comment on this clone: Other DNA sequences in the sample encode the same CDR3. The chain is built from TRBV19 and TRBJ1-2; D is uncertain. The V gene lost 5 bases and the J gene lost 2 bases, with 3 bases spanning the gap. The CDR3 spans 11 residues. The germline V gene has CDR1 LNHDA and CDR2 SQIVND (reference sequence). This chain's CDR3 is CASSLNYGYTF. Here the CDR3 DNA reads TGTGCCAGTAGTCTGAACTATGGCTACACCTTC.

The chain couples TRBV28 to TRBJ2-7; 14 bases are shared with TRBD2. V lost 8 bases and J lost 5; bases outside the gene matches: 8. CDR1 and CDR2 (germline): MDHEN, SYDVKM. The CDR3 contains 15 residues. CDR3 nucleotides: TGTGCCAGCCGACCTGGACTAGCGGGGGGCGACGAGCAGTACTTC. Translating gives CASRPGLAGGDEQYF.

The chain's CDR3 is CASSPDLASTYEQYF. CDR3 in DNA: TGTGCCAGCTCACCAGACTTAGCGTCAACCTACGAGCAGTACTTC. The chain carries TRBV18 and TRBJ2-7; weak D call: TRBD2 (5 bases). The V gene's germline CDR1 is KGHSH and CDR2 LQKENI. Trimming removed 2 bases from V and 2 bases from J, with 13 bases in between. The CDR3 sequence is 15 residues long.

CDR3 nucleotides: TGTGCTACAGCGGGGCCAGGAGGGGGTCAGCCCCAGCATTTT. Translating gives CATAGPGGGQPQHF. This chain links TRBV28 with TRBJ1-5; TRBD1 might be the D (6 bases). Germline V lookup: CDR1 MDHEN, CDR2 SYDVKM. CDR3 length: 14 amino acids.

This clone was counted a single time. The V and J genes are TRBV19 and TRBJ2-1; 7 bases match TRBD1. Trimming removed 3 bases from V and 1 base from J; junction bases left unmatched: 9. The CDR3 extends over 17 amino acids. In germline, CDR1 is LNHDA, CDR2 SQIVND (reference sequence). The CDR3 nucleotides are TGTGCCAGTAGTATTCTCCAGGGCAGGGGGTCCTACAATGAGCAGTTCTTC. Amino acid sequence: CASSILQGRGSYNEQFF.

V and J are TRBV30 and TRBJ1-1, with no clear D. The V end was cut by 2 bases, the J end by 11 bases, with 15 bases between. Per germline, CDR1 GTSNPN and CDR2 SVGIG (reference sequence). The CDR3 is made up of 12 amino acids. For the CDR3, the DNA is TGTGCCTGGAGTCAGGACTCCCCCTGGGCTTTCTTT. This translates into CAWSQDSPWAFF.

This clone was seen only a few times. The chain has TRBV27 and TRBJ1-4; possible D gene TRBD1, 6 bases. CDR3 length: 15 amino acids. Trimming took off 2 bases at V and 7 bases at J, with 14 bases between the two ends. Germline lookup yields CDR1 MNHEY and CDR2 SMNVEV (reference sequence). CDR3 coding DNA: TGTGCCAGCAGTTTAAGAACAGGGTTCGGTGAAAAACTGTTTTTT. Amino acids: CASSLRTGFGEKLFF.

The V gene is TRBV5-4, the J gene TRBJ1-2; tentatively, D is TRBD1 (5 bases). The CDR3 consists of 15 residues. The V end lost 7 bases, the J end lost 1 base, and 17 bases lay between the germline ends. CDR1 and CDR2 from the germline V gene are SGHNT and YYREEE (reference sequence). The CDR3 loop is CASRNGGSVNYGYTF. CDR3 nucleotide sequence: TGTGCCAGCCGGAACGGGGGGTCCGTTAACTATGGCTACACCTTC.